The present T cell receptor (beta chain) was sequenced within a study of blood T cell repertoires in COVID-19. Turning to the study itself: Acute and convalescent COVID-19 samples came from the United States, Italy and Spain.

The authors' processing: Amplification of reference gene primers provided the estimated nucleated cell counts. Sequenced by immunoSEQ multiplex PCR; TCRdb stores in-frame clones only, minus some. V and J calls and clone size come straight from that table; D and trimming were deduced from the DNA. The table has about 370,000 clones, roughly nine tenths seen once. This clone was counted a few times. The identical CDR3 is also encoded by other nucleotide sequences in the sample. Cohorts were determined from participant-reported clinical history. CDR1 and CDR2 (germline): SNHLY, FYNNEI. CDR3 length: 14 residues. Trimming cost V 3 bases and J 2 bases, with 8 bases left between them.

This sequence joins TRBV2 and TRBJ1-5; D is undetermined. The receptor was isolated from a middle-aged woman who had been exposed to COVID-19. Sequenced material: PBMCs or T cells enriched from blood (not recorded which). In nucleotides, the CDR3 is TGTGCCAGCAGTGAGGAGGGTGGCAATCAGCCCCAGCATTTT. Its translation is CASSEEGGNQPQHF.